These 32 T cell receptor beta chains share one sample of origin, sequenced in a study of OX40 agonist ivuxolimab in advanced cancers. TCRdb keeps only in-frame clones here, not all; method: immunoSEQ multiplex PCR. Altogether about 68,000 clones are present, more than 75% being singletons, with the ten largest covering 0.6% to 0.8%. The material was CD4+ or CD8+ T cells sorted from blood, obtained in a trial of the OX40 agonist ivuxolimab. These receptors were taken from an adult with an advanced solid tumor such as melanoma, head and neck, liver or kidney cancer.

This chain uses TRBV6-6 with TRBJ2-3; 7 positions agree with TRBD2. CDR3 length: 16 amino acids. The V segment lost 4 bases and the J segment 2 bases; nucleotides outside the gene matches: 9. CDR1 is MNHNY, CDR2 SVGAGI, per germline (reference sequence). The CDR3 spells CASSSVAGVTTDTQYF. The CDR3 nucleotides read TGTGCCAGCAGTTCGGTTGCGGGGGTTACCACAGATACGCAGTATTTT.

The rearrangement joins TRBV29-1 to TRBJ2-3; maybe TRBD1 (6 bases). V lost 7 bases to trimming and J lost 3 bases, with 14 bases between them. The CDR3 consists of 13 residues. CDR1 SQVTM and CDR2 ANQGSEA come from the germline V gene. The CDR3 nucleotides read TGCAGCGCCTCAGGGGCAGGGACAGATACGCAGTATTTT. Translating gives CSASGAGTDTQYF.

The V and J genes are TRBV7-9 and TRBJ1-1; TRBD1 aligns across 8 bases. V trimming: 5 bases; J trimming: 9 bases; junction bases outside the gene matches: 11. The length of the CDR3 is 14 residues. CDR1 SEHNR and CDR2 FQNEAQ come from the germline V gene (reference sequence). The CDR3 reads CASSTRTGLEQAFF. The CDR3 DNA is TGTGCCAGCAGCACCCGGACAGGGCTAGAACAAGCTTTCTTT.

The chain is built from TRBV7-2 and TRBJ2-5; possibly TRBD1 or TRBD2 for D (5 bases each). V dropped 5 bases and J dropped 3 bases, with 13 bases sitting between them. CDR1 is SGHTA and CDR2 is FQGNSA in the germline V gene. This CDR3 comprises 14 residues. The CDR3 nucleotides are TGTGCCAGCAGCCCAGGGACGGTGAAAGAGACCCAGTACTTC. This encodes CASSPGTVKETQYF.

V usage is TRBV4-3 and J usage is TRBJ1-2, with 9 positions matching TRBD1. The ends lost 4 bases at V and 1 base at J; junction bases unmatched: 19. Germline lookup yields CDR1 LGHNA and CDR2 YSLEER. The CDR3 extends over 20 amino acids. The CDR3 DNA follows: TGCGCCAGCAGCCTACAAGTTTATCCGGGACAGGGCTACGTTAACTATGGCTACACCTTC. Translating it yields CASSLQVYPGQGYVNYGYTF.

The chain recombines TRBV6-6 with TRBJ2-3, with 8 positions matching TRBD1. The V gene's germline CDR1 is MNHNY and CDR2 SVGAGI (reference sequence). The CDR3 sequence is 16 residues long. The trim removed 0 bases at V and 5 bases at J, leaving 7 bases unmatched. CDR3: CASSYSRTGFGDTQYF. CDR3 DNA: TGTGCCAGCAGTTACTCCCGGACAGGGTTTGGAGATACGCAGTATTTT.

The V gene is TRBV10-3, the J gene TRBJ2-2, with D perhaps being TRBD1 or TRBD2 (5 bases each). The CDR3 is made up of 15 amino acids. The ends were cut back, 6 bases at V and 0 bases at J, with 11 bases in the middle. The V gene's germline CDR1 is ENHRY and CDR2 SYGVKD. The CDR3 here is CAIRGDRTNTGELFF. The CDR3 bases are TGTGCCATCAGGGGAGACAGAACGAACACCGGGGAGCTGTTTTTT.

A remark on this clone: Other DNA sequences from this sample encode an identical CDR3 as well. The genes are TRBV11-3 and TRBJ1-1, with TRBD1 identical over 9 bases. The CDR3 has 15 residues. Looked up from germline, CDR1 is SGHNT and CDR2 is YENEEA. J gave up 1 base and V 3 bases, and 3 bases lay outside the gene matches. The CDR3 here is CASSLGQGENTEAFF. The CDR3 DNA reads TGTGCCAGCAGCTTGGGACAGGGCGAGAACACTGAAGCTTTCTTT.

The rearrangement joins TRBV11-2 to TRBJ2-2, with D possibly TRBD2 on 6 matching bases. The CDR3 sequence is 14 residues long. V was trimmed by 1 base and J by 4 bases, leaving 7 bases between them. Per germline, CDR1 SGHAT and CDR2 FQNNGV. DNA for the CDR3: TGTGCCAGCAGCTTAGTGGGGGGCACCGGGGAGCTGTTTTTT. Its protein product is CASSLVGGTGELFF.

The rearrangement uses TRBV18 and TRBJ1-2; 10 positions match TRBD1. The germline CDR1 and CDR2 sequences are KGHSH and LQKENI. Losses at the gene ends were 3 bases for V and 8 bases for J; bases not matched to a gene: 9. The CDR3 spans 15 residues. CDR3 sequence (DNA): TGTGCCAGCTCACCCCGGGACAGGGGCGGCGGAGGCTACACCTTC. Translation gives CASSPRDRGGGGYTF.

The rearrangement joins TRBV19 to TRBJ1-2, with D perhaps TRBD1 (5 bases). Germline V CDR1 and CDR2: LNHDA, SQIVND (reference sequence). The CDR3 spans 15 residues. V lost 0 bases and J 6 bases, leaving 14 bases between the germline ends. CDR3 loop: CASSIDLGAGNGYTF. The CDR3 nucleotides read TGTGCCAGTAGTATAGATCTCGGGGCAGGGAATGGCTACACCTTC.

CDR3 sequence: CASSPYRGNQPQHF. The CDR3 DNA is TGTGCCAGCAGCCCTTACAGAGGGAATCAGCCCCAGCATTTT. This chain joins TRBV7-2 and TRBJ1-5; D is unclear. Trimming took off 5 bases at V and 4 bases at J, with 12 bases between the two ends. This CDR3 is 14 amino acids long. Germline assignment: CDR1 SGHTA and CDR2 FQGNSA.

As DNA, the CDR3 is TGTGCCAGCAGCACCCGGACAGGGCGGAACTATGGCTACACCTTC. Translated: CASSTRTGRNYGYTF. The V gene is TRBV7-2, the J gene TRBJ1-2; TRBD1 matches at 8 bases. The trim removed 5 bases at V and 2 bases at J, leaving 7 bases unmatched. The CDR3 contains 15 residues. CDR1 SGHTA and CDR2 FQGNSA come from the germline V gene. The full variable domain, in which reference TRBV7-2 and TRBJ1-2 provide the parts outside the CDR3, is GAGVSQSPSNKVTEKGKDVELRCDPISGHTALYWYRQSLGQGLEFLIYFQGNSAPDKSGLPSDRFSAERTGGSVSTLTIQRTQQEDSAVYLCASSTRTGRNYGYTFGSGTRLTVV.

This chain joins TRBV7-6 and TRBJ2-6, with D uncertain. V gave up 1 base and J gave up 0 bases, with 13 bases separating them. CDR3 length: 18 amino acids. Germline V CDR1 and CDR2: SGHVS, FNYEAQ. CDR3 protein: CASSLEAIQPSGANVLTF. CDR3 sequence (DNA): TGTGCCAGCAGCTTAGAGGCGATCCAACCCTCTGGGGCCAACGTCCTGACTTTC.

V gene TRBV16 combines with J gene TRBJ2-3; TRBD2 matches 10 bases. V trimming: 1 base; J trimming: 2 bases; junction bases outside the gene matches: 6. Germline V CDR1 and CDR2: KGHSY, FQNENV. CDR3 length equals 17 residues. CDR3 loop: CASSQYASGRVTDTQYF. CDR3 bases: TGTGCCAGCAGCCAATATGCTAGCGGGAGAGTCACAGATACGCAGTATTTT.

J is TRBJ2-7 and V is TRBV27; 8 bases agree with TRBD1. Germline CDR1 MNHEY, CDR2 SMNVEV (reference sequence). V lost 10 bases to trimming and J lost 5 bases; unmatched junction nucleotides: 10. The CDR3 length is 13 residues. For the CDR3, the DNA is TGTGCCACGTCGATCAGGGGGCTTAACGAGCAGTACTTC. Protein product: CATSIRGLNEQYF.

The V gene is TRBV5-1, the J gene TRBJ1-2; perhaps TRBD1 as D (6 bases). The V end was cut by 3 bases, the J end by 4 bases, with 16 bases between. Germline CDR1 and CDR2: SGHRS and YFSETQ. The CDR3 sequence is 15 residues long. The CDR3 region is CASSSRDQGSYGYTF. The CDR3 DNA reads TGCGCCAGCAGCTCCCGGGATCAGGGGTCCTATGGCTACACCTTC. The whole variable domain, remainder taken from reference TRBV5-1 and TRBJ1-2, is KAGVTQTPRYLIKTRGQQVTLSCSPISGHRSVSWYQQTPGQGLQFLFEYFSETQRNKGNFPGRFSGRQFSNSRSEMNVSTLELGDSALYLCASSSRDQGSYGYTFGSGTRLTVV.

The J gene is TRBJ2-2, the V gene TRBV6-1; 8 nucleotides agree with TRBD1. This CDR3 contains 15 residues. V lost 7 bases, J lost 1 base, and 5 bases stayed unmatched. CDR1 and CDR2 from the germline V gene are MNHNS and SASEGT. The CDR3 nucleotides read TGTGCCAGCACCAACAGGGGGGTGAACACCGGGGAGCTGTTTTTT. Translating gives CASTNRGVNTGELFF.

The chain links TRBV10-3 to TRBJ2-7, with a possible D match to TRBD2 (6 bases). The CDR3 contains 15 residues. In germline, CDR1 is ENHRY, CDR2 SYGVKD. Trimming stripped 4 bases from V and 3 bases from J, with 16 bases between. CDR3 in DNA: TGTGCCATCAGTGCCGCGGGGCAGAGGGGCTACGAGCAGTACTTC. Translating gives CAISAAGQRGYEQYF.

The gene calls are TRBV5-6 and TRBJ2-3; D is unclear. Germline-derived CDR1 and CDR2 are SGHDT and YYEEEE. Deletions cut 4 bases from V and 0 bases from J, with 15 bases between. The CDR3 sequence is 16 residues long. CDR3 loop: CASSIYGPFSTDTQYF. The DNA for the CDR3 is TGTGCCAGCAGCATCTACGGACCGTTTAGCACAGATACGCAGTATTTT. The full variable domain, rest sourced from reference TRBV5-6 and TRBJ2-3, is DAGVTQSPTHLIKTRGQQVTLRCSPKSGHDTVSWYQQALGQGPQFIFQYYEEEERQRGNFPDRFSGHQFPNYSSELNVNALLLGDSALYLCASSIYGPFSTDTQYFGPGTRLTVL.

The gene calls are TRBV9 and TRBJ1-2, with D perhaps TRBD1 (5 bases). This CDR3 has 15 residues. Germline V gene data show CDR1 as SGDLS and CDR2 as YYNGEE. The V and J ends lost 0 bases and 5 bases respectively, with 14 bases between them. The CDR3 protein is CASSVDGSGEYGYTF. CDR3 DNA sequence: TGTGCCAGCAGCGTAGATGGTTCGGGGGAATATGGCTACACCTTC.

The V and J genes are TRBV4-3 and TRBJ1-5; D ambiguous. Looked up from germline, CDR1 is LGHNA and CDR2 is YSLEER. V lost 6 bases, J lost 6 bases, and 24 bases lay in between. This CDR3 spans 17 amino acids. The CDR3: CASREGGRVGKLQPQHF. The CDR3 region has the DNA TGCGCCAGCAGGGAAGGAGGGCGGGTGGGGAAACTTCAGCCCCAGCATTTT.

The chain carries TRBV7-2 and TRBJ1-2; D call uncertain. Germline-derived CDR1 and CDR2 are SGHTA and FQGNSA. The ends were cut back, 5 bases at V and 0 bases at J, with 7 bases in the middle. The CDR3 length is 13 residues. The chain's CDR3 is CASSTKTNYGYTF. Here the CDR3 DNA reads TGTGCCAGCAGCACCAAGACTAACTATGGCTACACCTTC.

The CDR3, as DNA: TGTGCCAGCAGAAAGCGCCAGGGTAAATCCGGGGAGCTGTTTTTT. This translates into CASRKRQGKSGELFF. This rearrangement joins TRBV19 to TRBJ2-2; D is possibly TRBD1 (5 bases). There are 15 residues in the CDR3. Trimming cost V 9 bases and J 6 bases, with 20 bases left between them. Germline values: CDR1 LNHDA, CDR2 SQIVND (reference sequence).

The chain joins TRBV2 to TRBJ1-2; D remains ambiguous. With 6 bases removed from V and 5 bases from J, the gap between germline ends came to 7 bases. The germline gives CDR1 SNHLY, CDR2 FYNNEI. This CDR3 has 11 amino acids. The CDR3 DNA sequence: TGTGCCAGCAGAACAAATTATGGCTACACCTTC. Translating it yields CASRTNYGYTF.

The chain combines TRBV7-2 with TRBJ1-4; maybe TRBD1 (5 bases). CDR3 size: 13 residues. The ends were cut back, 4 bases at V and 9 bases at J, with 12 bases in the middle. The germline V gene has CDR1 SGHTA and CDR2 FQGNSA. The CDR3 bases are TGTGCCAGCAGCTCATCCAGGGACCAAAAACTGTTTTTT. It translates to CASSSSRDQKLFF.

The rearrangement uses TRBV7-9 and TRBJ1-6; a weak D match, TRBD1 (6 bases). This CDR3 is 15 amino acids long. The V end lost 2 bases, the J end lost 7 bases, and 12 bases lay between the germline ends. Germline loops: CDR1 SEHNR, CDR2 FQNEAQ (reference sequence). The CDR3 loop reads CASSLIRGRNSPLHF. The CDR3 DNA sequence: TGTGCCAGCAGCTTAATCAGGGGCCGCAATTCACCCCTCCACTTT.

The chain employs TRBV6-1 and TRBJ1-1, with 9 bases matching TRBD1. The CDR3 is made up of 15 amino acids. V lost 6 bases to trimming and J lost 3 bases; unmatched junction nucleotides: 8. Germline lookup yields CDR1 MNHNS and CDR2 SASEGT. CDR3 loop: CASSIMGQGDTEAFF. DNA of the CDR3: TGTGCCAGCAGCATAATGGGACAGGGCGACACTGAAGCTTTCTTT.

The chain carries TRBV7-3 and TRBJ2-2; TRBD1 matches at 8 bases. The CDR3 covers 17 residues. Trimming removed 4 bases from V and 2 bases from J; junction bases left unmatched: 9. Per germline, CDR1 SGHTA and CDR2 FQGTGA. CDR3 DNA sequence: TGTGCCAGCAGCTCCCAGGGGGCTCTTTTAAACACCGGGGAGCTGTTTTTT. Its protein is CASSSQGALLNTGELFF.

This clone was seen once. This sequence joins TRBV5-1 and TRBJ2-1, with a possible D match to TRBD2 (6 bases). The CDR3 sequence is 12 residues long. Germline V CDR1 and CDR2: SGHRS, YFSETQ. Trimming cost V 4 bases and J 8 bases, with 10 bases left between them. The DNA for the CDR3 is TGCGCCAGCAGCCCGGAGGGTGATGAGCAGTTCTTC. Translated, it gives CASSPEGDEQFF.

This clone was counted a few times. The V and J genes are TRBV5-1 and TRBJ2-5; no clear D. Germline-derived CDR1 and CDR2 are SGHRS and YFSETQ. Trimming removed 0 bases from V and 5 bases from J, with 5 bases in between. This CDR3 is 12 amino acids long. CDR3 DNA: TGCGCCAGCAGCTTGGCCGGGGAGACCCAGTACTTC. The encoded protein is CASSLAGETQYF.

V and J are TRBV18 and TRBJ1-6, with D unclear. The ends were cut back, 0 bases at V and 3 bases at J, with 15 bases in the middle. This CDR3 spans 18 amino acids. CDR1 and CDR2 from the germline V gene are KGHSH and LQKENI. CDR3 loop: CASSPPMSRRFYNSPLHF. In nucleotides, the CDR3 is TGTGCCAGCTCACCACCGATGAGCAGGCGGTTCTATAATTCACCCCTCCACTTT. The entire variable domain, with the rest obtained from reference TRBV18 and TRBJ1-6, is as follows: NAGVMQNPRHLVRRRGQEARLRCSPMKGHSHVYWYRQLPEEGLKFMVYLQKENIIDESGMPKERFSAEFPKEGPSILRIQQVVRGDSAAYFCASSPPMSRRFYNSPLHFGNGTRLTVT.